Following are 29 T cell receptor beta chains from one sample sequenced in a study of T cell clusters in autoimmune cytopenias. One tube held mixed TRB-A and TRB-B primer pools for touch-down PCR. TCRdb reprocessed the multiplex PCR reads and reports one entry per CDR3 protein, with no DNA. The sample has thousands of distinct CDR3 sequences. TRB was amplified from around 250 ng of peripheral blood genomic DNA per sample. Sequences were obtained from peripheral blood. These receptors were obtained from a human donor with an autoimmune cytopenia or autoimmune hepatitis (not recorded which).

This clonotype is labeled medium-sized based on frequency. The gene calls are TRBV6-1 and TRBJ2-2. The germline V gene encodes CDR1 MNHNS and CDR2 SASEGT. The CDR3 has 13 residues. The CDR3 sequence: CASRPTDTGELFF.

Frequency places this clonotype as medium-sized. The chain carries TRBV6-5 and TRBJ2-7; TCRdb reports TRBD1, a call that lacks DNA to check it against. Germline V lookup: CDR1 MNHEY, CDR2 SVGAGI. The length of the CDR3 is 15 residues. CDR3 sequence: CASSPDWQLGSEQYF.

This clonotype is identified as medium-sized (0.01 to 0.1%) from frequency. V and J are TRBV30 and TRBJ2-7; TCRdb's D call, TRBD1, is unchecked because there is no DNA. Germline CDR1 reads GTSNPN; CDR2 reads SVGIG (reference sequence). The CDR3 is 14 amino acids. The CDR3 sequence is CAWSFKGEAYEQYF.

Judged by frequency, this clonotype is medium-sized (0.01 to 0.1%). The chain uses TRBV12-3 or TRBV12-4 and TRBJ2-5; the TCRdb D gene call, TRBD1, has no DNA to confirm it. This CDR3 comprises 15 residues. The CDR3 spells CASSSAGPGAVTQYF.

The genes are TRBV19 and TRBJ2-3; TCRdb's D gene call, TRBD1, goes unchecked for lack of DNA. The CDR3 is 15 residues long. Germline V CDR1 and CDR2: LNHDA, SQIVND (reference sequence). The CDR3 spells CASRPGQGATDTQYF.

This clonotype is labeled medium-sized based on frequency. The V and J genes are TRBV29-1 and TRBJ2-1. The CDR3 contains 12 residues. Per germline, CDR1 SQVTM and CDR2 ANQGSEA. This CDR3 reads CSVDKTKNEQFF.

By frequency, this clonotype is medium-sized. The rearrangement links TRBV12-3 or TRBV12-4 to TRBJ2-7; the D call of TRBD1 rests on TCRdb alone, since no DNA is present to check it. The CDR3 is 14 amino acids. The CDR3 is CASRSTGGSYEQYF.

V is TRBV4-3 and J is TRBJ2-3; TCRdb's D gene call, TRBD2, goes unchecked for lack of DNA. Germline V gene data show CDR1 as LGHNA and CDR2 as YSLEER. The CDR3 is 17 amino acids. This CDR3 reads CASSQTYSGRSVDTQYF.

This clonotype is labeled medium-sized (0.01 to 0.1%) based on frequency. The rearrangement joins TRBV6-5 to TRBJ2-3; the D call from TCRdb, TRBD1, cannot be confirmed without DNA. The CDR3 is 14 residues long. Germline V gives CDR1 MNHEY, CDR2 SVGAGI. CDR3 sequence: CASSQTGGADTQYF.

The rearrangement uses TRBV20-1 and TRBJ1-2; TCRdb proposes TRBD1, but this gene call is untestable without DNA. Germline V gene sequence: CDR1 DFQATT, CDR2 SNEGSKA (reference sequence). The CDR3 loop spans 14 amino acids. The CDR3 protein is CSARGGQGADGYTF.

Its frequency marks this clonotype as medium-sized. The J gene is TRBJ2-3, the V gene TRBV11-3; there is no DNA to check the TCRdb D call of TRBD1. Germline assignment: CDR1 SGHNT and CDR2 YENEEA. CDR3 size: 15 residues. The CDR3 here is CASSFPSGGGDTQYF.

CDR3 amino acids: CASSDTSGGANEQFF. This chain connects TRBV6-5 to TRBJ2-1; as DNA is missing, the TRBD2 call by TCRdb cannot be tested. CDR1 MNHEY and CDR2 SVGAGI come from the germline V gene. This CDR3 spans 15 amino acids.

The chain is built from TRBV6-2 or TRBV6-3 and TRBJ2-7; TCRdb proposes TRBD1, but this gene call is untestable without DNA. This CDR3 spans 13 amino acids. Germline CDR1 and CDR2: MNHEY and SVGEGT. CDR3 sequence: CASRPTGGYEQYF.

This clonotype is medium-sized (0.01 to 0.1%) by frequency. The V and J genes are TRBV6-5 and TRBJ1-1; TCRdb returns TRBD1, unconfirmable since there is no DNA. CDR3 size: 12 residues. Per germline, CDR1 MNHEY and CDR2 SVGAGI. The CDR3 loop is CASSNGQTEAFF.

The chain has TRBV6-5 and TRBJ1-2. The CDR3 loop spans 14 amino acids. Germline assignment: CDR1 MNHEY and CDR2 SVGAGI. CDR3 amino acids: CASRPSMGNYGYTF.

Measured by frequency, this clonotype is medium-sized. The rearrangement uses TRBV30 and TRBJ1-5; checking the TCRdb D call of TRBD1 is not possible without DNA. This CDR3 has 15 residues. Germline CDR1 is GTSNPN and CDR2 is SVGIG (reference sequence). The chain's CDR3 is CAWSEGQNLNQPQHF.

V gene TRBV19 combines with J gene TRBJ1-2; TCRdb returns TRBD1, unconfirmable since there is no DNA. This CDR3 region has 12 residues. Germline V lookup: CDR1 LNHDA, CDR2 SQIVND (reference sequence). This CDR3 reads CASKGSAGGYTF.

This clonotype is deemed medium-sized by its frequency. This chain uses TRBV30 with TRBJ2-5. The CDR3 has 16 residues. Germline CDR1 GTSNPN, CDR2 SVGIG (reference sequence). The CDR3 sequence is CASTARRRGTQGTQYF.

This clonotype is medium-sized (0.01 to 0.1%) by frequency. The V gene is TRBV20-1, the J gene TRBJ2-1; checking the TCRdb D call of TRBD2 is not possible without DNA. This CDR3 is built from 14 residues. Germline values: CDR1 DFQATT, CDR2 SNEGSKA (reference sequence). This CDR3 reads CSAPGPAGYNEQFF.

The CDR3 sequence: CASSPWTSGGTDTQYF. The chain uses TRBV19 and TRBJ2-3; no DNA is available, so the TRBD2 call from TCRdb remains unchecked. CDR1 and CDR2 (germline): LNHDA, SQIVND (reference sequence). The CDR3 contains 16 residues.

By frequency, this clonotype is medium-sized. J is TRBJ2-1 and V is TRBV11-3; TCRdb names TRBD2, which stays unverified in the absence of DNA. The CDR3 has 15 amino acids. Germline V gene lookup returns CDR1 SGHNT and CDR2 YENEEA. The CDR3 is CASSQTAGGDNEQFF.

Measured by frequency, this clonotype is medium-sized. The rearrangement links TRBV12-3 or TRBV12-4 to TRBJ1-4; TCRdb names TRBD1, which stays unverified in the absence of DNA. The CDR3 is 14 amino acids. Here the CDR3 reads CASGLGGAFEKLFF.

The chain carries TRBV6-5 and TRBJ1-2; the D gene TCRdb calls, TRBD1, cannot be checked with no DNA. The CDR3 covers 14 residues. From germline, CDR1 is MNHEY and CDR2 SVGAGI. CDR3 sequence: CASTELQGSYGYTF.

This clonotype is classed as medium-sized by frequency. The chain couples TRBV29-1 to TRBJ2-1; lacking DNA, the TRBD1 call made by TCRdb goes unchecked. There are 14 residues in the CDR3. Germline CDR1 SQVTM, CDR2 ANQGSEA. The CDR3 spells CSVDRDTWGNEQFF.

This sequence joins TRBV19 and TRBJ2-7; TCRdb's D call, TRBD2, is unchecked because there is no DNA. Germline CDR1 reads LNHDA; CDR2 reads SQIVND (reference sequence). This CDR3 has 17 amino acids. The CDR3 loop is CASSMKRTSGGAREQYF.

This clonotype ranks as medium-sized in terms of frequency. The genes are TRBV6-5 and TRBJ2-7; TCRdb outputs TRBD1, but without DNA this stays unchecked. Germline V gives CDR1 MNHEY, CDR2 SVGAGI. This CDR3 has 14 amino acids. CDR3 region: CASSPGQAGGEQYF.

Frequency places this clonotype as medium-sized. The chain is built from TRBV5-6 and TRBJ2-1; the D call from TCRdb, TRBD1, cannot be confirmed without DNA. The germline CDR1 and CDR2 sequences are SGHDT and YYEEEE. This CDR3 is built from 17 residues. The CDR3 here is CASSLTPGRGARNEQFF.

This clonotype is called medium-sized based on its frequency. The chain employs TRBV7-9 and TRBJ1-1; TCRdb's D call of TRBD1 is untestable without DNA. Germline assignment: CDR1 SEHNR and CDR2 FQNEAQ (reference sequence). The CDR3 contains 15 residues. CDR3 protein: CASTRDREGNTEAFF.

This sequence joins TRBV19 and TRBJ1-6; with no DNA, the TCRdb D assignment of TRBD1 cannot be verified. The CDR3 consists of 16 residues. CDR1 and CDR2 (germline): LNHDA, SQIVND (reference sequence). The chain's CDR3 is CASSIGNRWLNSPLHF.